This T cell receptor (beta chain) was sequenced in a study of response to subunit inactivated influenza vaccine. From the RT-PCR reads, TCRdb called clonotypes with MiXCR, one entry per CDR3 protein. The data show about 650,000 distinct CDR3 sequences, approximately 15% seen once. The CDR3 totals 19 residues. Germline loops: CDR1 SGHAT, CDR2 FQNNGV. The V end was cut by 2 bases, the J end by 6 bases, with 26 bases between. The sample here was PBMCs from blood, taken around two weeks before vaccination. This sequence originates from a man over 45 who received an inactivated influenza vaccine. This chain uses TRBV11-2 with TRBJ2-1; maybe TRBD1 (6 bases). The CDR3 nucleotides are TGTGCCAGCAGCTTATCTGGGGGCCATTACCCTACCAGGGTCAATGAGCAGTTCTTC. It yields the protein CASSLSGGHYPTRVNEQFF.